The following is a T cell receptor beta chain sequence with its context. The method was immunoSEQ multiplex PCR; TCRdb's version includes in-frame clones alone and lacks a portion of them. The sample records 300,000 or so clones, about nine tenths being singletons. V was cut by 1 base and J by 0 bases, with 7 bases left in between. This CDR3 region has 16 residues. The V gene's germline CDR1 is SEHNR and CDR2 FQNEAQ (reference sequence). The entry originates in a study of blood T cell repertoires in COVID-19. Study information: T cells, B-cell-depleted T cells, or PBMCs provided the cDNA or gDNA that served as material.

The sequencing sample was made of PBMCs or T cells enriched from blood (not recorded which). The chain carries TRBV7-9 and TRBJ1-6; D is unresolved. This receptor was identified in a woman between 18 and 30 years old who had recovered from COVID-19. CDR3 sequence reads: CASSLDIFSYNSPLHF. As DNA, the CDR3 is TGTGCCAGCAGCTTAGACATATTCTCCTATAATTCACCCCTCCACTTT.